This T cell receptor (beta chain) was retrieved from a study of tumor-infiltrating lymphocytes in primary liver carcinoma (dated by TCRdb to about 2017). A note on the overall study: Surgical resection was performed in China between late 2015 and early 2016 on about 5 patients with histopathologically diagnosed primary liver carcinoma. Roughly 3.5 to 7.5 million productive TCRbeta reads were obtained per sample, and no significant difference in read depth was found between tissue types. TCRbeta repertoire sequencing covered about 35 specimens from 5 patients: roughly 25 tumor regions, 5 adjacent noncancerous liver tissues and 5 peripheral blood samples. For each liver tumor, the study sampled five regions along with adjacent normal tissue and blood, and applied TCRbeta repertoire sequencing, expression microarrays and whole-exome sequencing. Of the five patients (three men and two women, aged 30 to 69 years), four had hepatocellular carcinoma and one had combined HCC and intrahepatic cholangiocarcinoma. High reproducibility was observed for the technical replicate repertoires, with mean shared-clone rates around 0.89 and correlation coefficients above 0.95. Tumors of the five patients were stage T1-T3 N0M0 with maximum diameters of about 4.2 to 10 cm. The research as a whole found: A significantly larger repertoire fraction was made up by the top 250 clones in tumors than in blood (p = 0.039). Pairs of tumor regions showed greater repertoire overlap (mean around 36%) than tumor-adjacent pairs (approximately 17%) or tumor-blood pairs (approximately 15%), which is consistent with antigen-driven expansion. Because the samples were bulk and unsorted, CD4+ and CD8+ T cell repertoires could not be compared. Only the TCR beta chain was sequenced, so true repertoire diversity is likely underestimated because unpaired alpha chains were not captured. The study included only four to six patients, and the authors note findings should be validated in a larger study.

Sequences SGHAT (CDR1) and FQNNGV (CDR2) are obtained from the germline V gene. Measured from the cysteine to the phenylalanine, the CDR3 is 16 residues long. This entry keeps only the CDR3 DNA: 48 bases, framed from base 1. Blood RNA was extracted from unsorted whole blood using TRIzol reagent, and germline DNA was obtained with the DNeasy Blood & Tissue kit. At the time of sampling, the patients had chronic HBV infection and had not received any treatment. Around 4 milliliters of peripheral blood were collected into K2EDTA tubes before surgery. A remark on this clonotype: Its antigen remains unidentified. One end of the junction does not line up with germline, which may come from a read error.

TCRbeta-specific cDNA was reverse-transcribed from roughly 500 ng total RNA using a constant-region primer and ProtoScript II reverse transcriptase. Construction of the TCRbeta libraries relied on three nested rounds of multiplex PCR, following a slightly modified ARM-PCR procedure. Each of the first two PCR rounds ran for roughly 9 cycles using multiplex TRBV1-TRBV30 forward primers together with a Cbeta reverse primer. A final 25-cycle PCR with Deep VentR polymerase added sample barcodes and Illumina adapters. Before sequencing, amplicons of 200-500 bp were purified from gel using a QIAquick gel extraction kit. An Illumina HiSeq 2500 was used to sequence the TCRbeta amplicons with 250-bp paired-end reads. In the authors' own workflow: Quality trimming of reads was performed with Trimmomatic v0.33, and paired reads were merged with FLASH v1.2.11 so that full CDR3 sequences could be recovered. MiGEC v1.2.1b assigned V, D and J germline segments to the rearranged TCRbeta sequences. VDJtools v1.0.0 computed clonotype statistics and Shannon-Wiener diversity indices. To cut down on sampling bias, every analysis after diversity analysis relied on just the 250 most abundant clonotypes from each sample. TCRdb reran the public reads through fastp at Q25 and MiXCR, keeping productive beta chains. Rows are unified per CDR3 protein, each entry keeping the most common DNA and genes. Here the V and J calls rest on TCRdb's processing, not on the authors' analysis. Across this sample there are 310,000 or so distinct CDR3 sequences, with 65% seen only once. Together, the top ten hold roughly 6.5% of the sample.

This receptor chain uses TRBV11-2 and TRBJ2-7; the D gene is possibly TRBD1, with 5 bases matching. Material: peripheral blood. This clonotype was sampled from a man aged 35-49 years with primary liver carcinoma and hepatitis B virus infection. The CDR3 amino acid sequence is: CAGSLVWGDRSYEQYF. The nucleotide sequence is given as TGTGCCGGCAGCCTAGTTTGGGGCGATAGATCCTACGAGCAGTACTTC.